Presented here are 23 T cell receptor beta chains from one specimen sequenced in a study of blood T cell repertoires in COVID-19. Assay used: immunoSEQ multiplex PCR; TCRdb lists only in-frame clones, some missing. The table lists 55,000 to 75,000 clones, approximately 88% of them singletons. Material: peripheral blood. All receptors derive from a man aged 50-60 years with active COVID-19.

The CDR3 coding sequence is TGTGCCAGCACCCTCGGACAGATAGCCCAAGAGACCCAGTACTTC. It yields the protein CASTLGQIAQETQYF. This rearrangement joins TRBV3-1 (or the pseudogene TRBV3-2) to TRBJ2-5, with D possibly matching TRBD1 (6 bases). The CDR3 has 15 amino acids. Germline V CDR1 and CDR2: LGHDT, YNNKEL (reference sequence). The V end lost 7 bases, the J end lost 1 base, and 16 bases lay between the germline ends.

The rearrangement links TRBV5-1 to TRBJ2-7; 8 bases line up with TRBD1. With 0 bases clipped from V and 2 bases from J, the junction kept 1 base outside the gene matches. From germline, CDR1 is SGHRS and CDR2 YFSETQ. The CDR3 spans 14 residues. CDR3 in amino acids: CASSLGTGTYEQYF. In nucleotides, the CDR3 is TGCGCCAGCAGCTTGGGGACAGGGACCTACGAGCAGTACTTC.

The chain uses TRBV3-1 (or the pseudogene TRBV3-2) and TRBJ1-4; D ambiguous. This CDR3 comprises 14 residues. V shed 1 base and J shed 10 bases, with 13 bases lying between them. Germline V gene lookup returns CDR1 LGHDT and CDR2 YNNKEL (reference sequence). The CDR3 DNA reads TGTGCCAGCAGCCAAGTCGGCGAGCGCGGAAAACTGTTTTTT. Protein product: CASSQVGERGKLFF.

The chain recombines TRBV7-9 with TRBJ2-7; D is perhaps TRBD2 (5 bases). The CDR3 contains 15 residues. The germline gives CDR1 SEHNR, CDR2 FQNEAQ (reference sequence). Trimming removed 5 bases at V and 5 bases at J, with 19 bases between. For the CDR3, the DNA is TGTGCCAGCAGCCGATCTACCGGGAATTTAAACGAGCAGTACTTC. Translating it yields CASSRSTGNLNEQYF. Variable domain in full (rest from reference TRBV7-9 and TRBJ2-7): DTGVSQNPRHKITKRGQNVTFRCDPISEHNRLYWYRQTLGQGPEFLTYFQNEAQLEKSRLLSDRFSAERPKGSFSTLEIQRTEQGDSAMYLCASSRSTGNLNEQYFGPGTRLTVT.

The rearrangement uses TRBV9 and TRBJ2-2; D gene uncertain. V was cut by 0 bases and J by 5 bases, with 11 bases left in between. The CDR3 extends over 15 amino acids. Germline assignment: CDR1 SGDLS and CDR2 YYNGEE. Here the CDR3 DNA reads TGTGCCAGCAGCGTAGACGACATACGGACCGGGGAGCTGTTTTTT. Translation gives CASSVDDIRTGELFF. Full variable domain (rest looked up from reference TRBV9 and TRBJ2-2): DSGVTQTPKHLITATGQRVTLRCSPRSGDLSVYWYQQSLDQGLQFLIQYYNGEERAKGNILERFSAQQFPDLHSELNLSSLELGDSALYFCASSVDDIRTGELFFGEGSRLTVL.

The chain combines TRBV7-2 with TRBJ2-7; 8 nucleotides line up with TRBD1. The V segment lost 5 bases and the J segment 4 bases; nucleotides outside the gene matches: 7. The CDR3 runs to 14 residues. Germline V gene sequence: CDR1 SGHTA, CDR2 FQGNSA. DNA for the CDR3: TGTGCCAGCAGCCCTTCAGGGGGCGGATACGAGCAGTACTTC. Amino acids: CASSPSGGGYEQYF.

The chain is built from TRBV30 and TRBJ1-2; no definite D call. The germline CDR1 and CDR2 sequences are GTSNPN and SVGIG (reference sequence). The CDR3 sequence is 14 residues long. V gave up 8 bases and J gave up 0 bases, with 16 bases separating them. The CDR3 DNA reads as TGTGCCCGGTTGAGCCCCCGCGCTAACTATGGCTACACCTTC. Translating gives CARLSPRANYGYTF. Based on the CDR3 plus reference TRBV30 and TRBJ1-2, the full variable domain is SQTIHQWPATLVQPVGSPLSLECTVEGTSNPNLYWYRQAAGRGLQLLFYSVGIGQISSEVPQNLSASRPQDRQFILSSKKLLLSDSGFYLCARLSPRANYGYTFGSGTRLTVV.

This clone appeared once. Here the CDR3 DNA reads TGTGCCAGCAGCTTAGGGCAGGGACTGGGAAATGAGCAGTTCTTC. This translates into CASSLGQGLGNEQFF. The chain carries TRBV7-3 and TRBJ2-1; TRBD2 is a possible D gene (6 bases). The V end was cut by 2 bases, the J end by 7 bases, with 15 bases between. CDR3 length: 15 residues. Germline V lookup: CDR1 SGHTA, CDR2 FQGTGA.

The chain combines TRBV6-2 or TRBV6-3 with TRBJ2-7; 7 bases fit TRBD1. The CDR3 has 14 amino acids. The ends lost 0 bases at V and 2 bases at J; junction bases unmatched: 1. Germline values: CDR1 MNHEY, CDR2 SVGEGT. The CDR3 here is CASSYSGTAYEQYF. As DNA, the CDR3 is TGTGCCAGCAGTTACTCTGGGACAGCCTACGAGCAGTACTTC.

The chain has TRBV3-1 (or the pseudogene TRBV3-2) and TRBJ1-2; D unresolved. This CDR3 spans 16 amino acids. CDR1 LGHDT and CDR2 YNNKEL come from the germline V gene (reference sequence). Between the trimmed V and J ends, which lost 3 bases and 4 bases, there was a span of 18 bases. CDR3 in amino acids: CASSHTTSYLGYGYTF. CDR3 nucleotides: TGTGCCAGCAGCCATACTACAAGTTATCTCGGCTATGGCTACACCTTC.

The J gene is TRBJ2-1, the V gene TRBV18; TRBD1 aligns across 10 bases. With V trimmed by 6 bases and J by 2 bases, 7 bases remained unmatched. Per the germline V gene, CDR1 is KGHSH and CDR2 is LQKENI. The CDR3 is 16 amino acids. The CDR3 here is CASSYAGQGAYNEQFF. Written as DNA, the CDR3 is TGTGCCAGCTCCTATGCAGGACAGGGGGCCTACAATGAGCAGTTCTTC.

The chain joins TRBV6-1 to TRBJ1-2, with D perhaps TRBD1 (6 bases). The V and J ends lost 3 bases and 2 bases respectively, with 10 bases between them. The CDR3 has 14 residues. CDR1 MNHNS and CDR2 SASEGT come from the germline V gene. CDR3 sequence: CASSDVDRNYGYTF. The CDR3 coding sequence is TGTGCCAGCAGTGATGTTGACAGGAACTATGGCTACACCTTC.

This clone has a handful of counts. The V and J genes are TRBV5-1 and TRBJ1-2; tentative D call: TRBD1 (5 bases). Germline lookup yields CDR1 SGHRS and CDR2 YFSETQ. This CDR3 is built from 11 residues. Trimming stripped 5 bases from V and 8 bases from J, with 10 bases between. The CDR3 loop is CASRLEGGYTF. CDR3 DNA sequence: TGCGCCAGCAGACTGGAGGGGGGCTACACCTTC.

The chain carries TRBV5-1 and TRBJ2-1; 12 bases match TRBD2. The CDR3 runs 16 residues. Germline V gives CDR1 SGHRS, CDR2 YFSETQ. After removal of 1 base from V and 1 base from J, the junction contained 0 bases not matched to a gene. For the CDR3, the DNA is TGCGCCAGCAGCTTGCTAGCGGGGGGGTCCTACAATGAGCAGTTCTTC. The encoded protein is CASSLLAGGSYNEQFF. Variable domain in full (rest from reference TRBV5-1 and TRBJ2-1): KAGVTQTPRYLIKTRGQQVTLSCSPISGHRSVSWYQQTPGQGLQFLFEYFSETQRNKGNFPGRFSGRQFSNSRSEMNVSTLELGDSALYLCASSLLAGGSYNEQFFGPGTRLTVL.

This sequence joins TRBV16 and TRBJ2-7; D possibly corresponds to TRBD1 (5 bases). Trimming took off 0 bases at V and 4 bases at J, with 16 bases between the two ends. The CDR3 contains 16 residues. Germline CDR1 reads KGHSY; CDR2 reads FQNENV. This CDR3 is CASSQSKARGLYEQYF. CDR3 nucleotide sequence: TGTGCCAGCAGCCAATCGAAAGCTAGGGGCCTATACGAGCAGTACTTC.

The V and J genes are TRBV11-3 and TRBJ2-7, with D perhaps matching TRBD1 (6 bases). Germline-derived CDR1 and CDR2 are SGHNT and YENEEA. The CDR3 is made up of 14 amino acids. Trimming took off 4 bases at V and 2 bases at J, with 12 bases between the two ends. CDR3 nucleotide sequence: TGTGCCAGCAGCTGGAGGACAGTAACCTACGAGCAGTACTTC. Its protein product is CASSWRTVTYEQYF.

V usage is TRBV6-6 and J usage is TRBJ1-1; weak D call: TRBD1 (5 bases). CDR3 length: 13 residues. Germline V gene sequence: CDR1 MNHNY, CDR2 SVGAGI (reference sequence). V was cut by 2 bases and J by 5 bases, with 9 bases left in between. The CDR3, as DNA: TGTGCCAGCAGTTACATAGGGGAAACTGAAGCTTTCTTT. Translating it yields CASSYIGETEAFF.

J is TRBJ1-5 and V is TRBV18; weak D call: TRBD1 (5 bases). The CDR3 totals 16 residues. V lost 3 bases, J lost 4 bases, and 16 bases lay in between. In germline, CDR1 is KGHSH, CDR2 LQKENI. CDR3 sequence reads: CASSPMAGNRNQPQHF. The CDR3 coding sequence is TGTGCCAGCTCACCGATGGCAGGGAACAGGAATCAGCCCCAGCATTTT.

This chain uses TRBV3-1 (or the pseudogene TRBV3-2) with TRBJ2-7; D is perhaps TRBD2 (6 bases). This CDR3 contains 15 residues. Germline assignment: CDR1 LGHDT and CDR2 YNNKEL (reference sequence). V lost 1 base and J lost 5, with 15 bases in between. The CDR3 here is CASSQVVTSPHEQYF. CDR3 in DNA: TGTGCCAGCAGCCAAGTCGTGACTAGTCCCCACGAGCAGTACTTC.

The chain carries TRBV6-1 and TRBJ1-6; D is perhaps TRBD1 (6 bases). Trimming left V 0 bases short and J 10 bases short, with 13 bases between. This CDR3 comprises 15 residues. Germline CDR1 is MNHNS and CDR2 is SASEGT. CDR3 coding DNA: TGTGCCAGCAGTGAAGCGCGGGGGCCCAGATCACCCCTCCACTTT. It codes for CASSEARGPRSPLHF.

The chain is built from TRBV9 and TRBJ1-1, with 12 bases fitting TRBD1. V shed 3 bases and J 3 bases; nucleotides not matched to a gene: 6. Germline V lookup: CDR1 SGDLS, CDR2 YYNGEE. The CDR3 extends over 16 amino acids. The CDR3 region is CASSGGTGGADTEAFF. The CDR3 DNA reads as TGTGCCAGCAGCGGGGGGACAGGGGGCGCGGACACTGAAGCTTTCTTT. Full variable domain (missing parts from reference TRBV9 and TRBJ1-1): DSGVTQTPKHLITATGQRVTLRCSPRSGDLSVYWYQQSLDQGLQFLIQYYNGEERAKGNILERFSAQQFPDLHSELNLSSLELGDSALYFCASSGGTGGADTEAFFGQGTRLTVV.

This clone was observed a single time. The chain couples TRBV6-5 to TRBJ2-3; the D gene is possibly TRBD2 (5 bases). V lost 4 bases and J 1 base, leaving 15 bases between the germline ends. The CDR3 length is 16 residues. Germline V CDR1 and CDR2: MNHEY, SVGAGI. DNA of the CDR3: TGTGCCAGCAGTTTCCAGGTCACCGGGGGCACAGATACGCAGTATTTT. It translates to CASSFQVTGGTDTQYF.

The CDR3 DNA reads TGTGCCAGCAGCTTTGCCAAGGGGGCGAGGACAGATACGCAGTATTTT. Encoded protein: CASSFAKGARTDTQYF. V is TRBV11-3 and J is TRBJ2-3; 7 nucleotides agree with TRBD1. Per germline, CDR1 SGHNT and CDR2 YENEEA. The CDR3 is 16 residues long. J gave up 3 bases and V 3 bases, and 9 bases lay outside the gene matches. Full variable domain (rest looked up from reference TRBV11-3 and TRBJ2-3): EAGVVQSPRYKIIEKKQPVAFWCNPISGHNTLYWYLQNLGQGPELLIRYENEEAVDDSQLPKDRFSAERLKGVDSTLKIQPAELGDSAVYLCASSFAKGARTDTQYFGPGTRLTVL.